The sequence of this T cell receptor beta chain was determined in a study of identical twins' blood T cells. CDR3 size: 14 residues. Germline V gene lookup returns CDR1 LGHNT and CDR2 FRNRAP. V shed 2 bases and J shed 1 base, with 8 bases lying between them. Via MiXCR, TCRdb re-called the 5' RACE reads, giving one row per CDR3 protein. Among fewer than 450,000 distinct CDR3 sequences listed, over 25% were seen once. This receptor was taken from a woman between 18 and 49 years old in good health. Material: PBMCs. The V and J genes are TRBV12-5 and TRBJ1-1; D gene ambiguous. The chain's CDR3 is CASGLPPENTEAFF. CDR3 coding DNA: TGTGCTAGTGGTTTGCCCCCCGAGAACACTGAAGCTTTCTTT.